The source of this T cell receptor (beta chain) is a study of T cells after yellow fever vaccination. V was pared by 4 bases and J by 5 bases, with 11 bases between. Germline loops: CDR1 GTSNPN, CDR2 SVGIG (reference sequence). The CDR3 has 12 amino acids. TCRdb passed the 5' RACE reads through MiXCR, listing each CDR3 protein once. Here the sample spans 500,000 to 650,000 distinct CDR3 sequences, approximately 16% being singletons. The chain couples TRBV30 to TRBJ2-5; D is perhaps TRBD1 (6 bases). The TCR originated in a young man who received the YFV17D yellow fever vaccine. This specimen was PBMCs, taken roughly 5 days after the first yellow fever vaccination. The CDR3, as DNA: TGTGCCTGGACAGGGGTACGGGAGACCCAGTACTTC. It yields the protein CAWTGVRETQYF. Variable domain in full (rest from reference TRBV30 and TRBJ2-5): SQTIHQWPATLVQPVGSPLSLECTVEGTSNPNLYWYRQAAGRGLQLLFYSVGIGQISSEVPQNLSASRPQDRQFILSSKKLLLSDSGFYLCAWTGVRETQYFGPGTRLLVL.